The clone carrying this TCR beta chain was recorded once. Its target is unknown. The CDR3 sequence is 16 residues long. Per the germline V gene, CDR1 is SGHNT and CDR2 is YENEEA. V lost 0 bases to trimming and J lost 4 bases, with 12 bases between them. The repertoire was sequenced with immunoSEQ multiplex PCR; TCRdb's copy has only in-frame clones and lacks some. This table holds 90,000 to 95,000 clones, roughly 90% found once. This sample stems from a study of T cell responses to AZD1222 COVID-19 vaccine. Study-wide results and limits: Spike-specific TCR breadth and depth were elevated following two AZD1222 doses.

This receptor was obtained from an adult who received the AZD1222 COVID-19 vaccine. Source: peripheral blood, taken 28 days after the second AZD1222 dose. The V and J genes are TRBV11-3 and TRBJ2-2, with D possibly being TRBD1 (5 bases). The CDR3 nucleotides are TGTGCCAGCAGCTTAGATGGACAAAGCCCCACCGGGGAGCTGTTTTTT. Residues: CASSLDGQSPTGELFF.